This T cell receptor beta chain was recovered during a study of human T cells and chemical hapten exposure. This clonotype appeared a few times. The antigen is unknown. The V end lost 2 bases, the J end lost 5 bases, and 14 bases lay between the germline ends. This CDR3 spans 15 amino acids. CDR1 and CDR2 (germline): KGHSH, LQKENI. TCRdb itself ran the RACE reads through MiXCR, one entry per CDR3 protein. Of about 380,000 distinct CDR3 sequences detected, nearly 5% appear once; the ten largest clones hold about 2.1%. Time point of the sample: patch test 1, 2 weeks after DPC sensitization. Documented treatment: therapeutic diphenylcyclopropenone sensitization with weekly scalp DPC. General study points: Patch test score showed a positive correlation with PT1 expanded TCR counts. Expanded TCRs clustered into significantly more large CDR3 similarity groups than controls, the analysis revealed.

The chain has TRBV18 and TRBJ2-3; D remains unclear. The source was whole blood, collected in connection with sensitization to the hapten diphenylcyclopropenone (DPC). The sequence was obtained from a woman in her forties or fifties with alopecia areata. Some clones in this sample may be carry-over from other donors' samples. Written as DNA, the CDR3 is TGTGCCAGCTCACCAGTTCAACTCCCGGGAGATACGCAGTATTTT. It encodes CASSPVQLPGDTQYF.